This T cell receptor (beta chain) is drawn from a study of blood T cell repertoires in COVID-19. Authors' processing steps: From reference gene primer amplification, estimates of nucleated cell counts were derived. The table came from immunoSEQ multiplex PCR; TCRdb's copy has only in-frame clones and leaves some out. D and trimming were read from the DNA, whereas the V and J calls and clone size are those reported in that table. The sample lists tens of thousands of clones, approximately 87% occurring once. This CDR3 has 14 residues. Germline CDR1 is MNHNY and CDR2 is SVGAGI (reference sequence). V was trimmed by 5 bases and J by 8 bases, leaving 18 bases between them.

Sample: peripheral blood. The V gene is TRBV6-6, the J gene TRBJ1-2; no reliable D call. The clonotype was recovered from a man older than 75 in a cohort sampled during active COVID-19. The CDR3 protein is CASSPTGRWEGYTF. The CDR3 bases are TGTGCCAGCAGTCCGACCGGGAGGTGGGAGGGCTACACCTTC.